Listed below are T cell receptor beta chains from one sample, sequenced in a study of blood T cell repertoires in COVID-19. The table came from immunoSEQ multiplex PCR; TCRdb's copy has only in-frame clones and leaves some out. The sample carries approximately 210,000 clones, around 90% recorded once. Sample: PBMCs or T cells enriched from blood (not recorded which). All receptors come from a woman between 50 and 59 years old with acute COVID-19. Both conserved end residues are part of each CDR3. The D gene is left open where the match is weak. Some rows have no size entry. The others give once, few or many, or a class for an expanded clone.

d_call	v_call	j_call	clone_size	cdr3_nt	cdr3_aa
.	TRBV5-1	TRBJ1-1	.	TGCGCCAGCAGCTTGGACCCGGTAAACACTGAAGCTTTCTTT	CASSLDPVNTEAFF
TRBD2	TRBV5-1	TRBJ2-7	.	TGCGCCAGCAGCCATATAGCGGGAGGCACCCCCTACGAGCAGTACTTC	CASSHIAGGTPYEQYF
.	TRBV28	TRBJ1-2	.	TGTGCCAGCAGCTCTGTATATGGCTACACCTTC	CASSSVYGYTF
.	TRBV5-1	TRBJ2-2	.	TGCGCCAGCAGGGAAGACAGGGGAGGGTCCGGGGAGCTGTTTTTT	CASREDRGGSGELFF
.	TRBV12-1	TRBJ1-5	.	.	CASSFVGKGSNQPQHF
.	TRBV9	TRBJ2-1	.	TGTGCCAGCAGCCCTTGGAGGGCCCGGTCCTACAATGAGCAGTTCTTC	CASSPWRARSYNEQFF
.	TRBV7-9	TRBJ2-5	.	TGTGCCAGCAGGCAGGGGTCCCAAGAGACCCAGTACTTC	CASRQGSQETQYF
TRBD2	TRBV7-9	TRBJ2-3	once	TGTGCCAGCACTAGCGGGAGAGCTAGCACAGATACGCAGTATTTT	CASTSGRASTDTQYF
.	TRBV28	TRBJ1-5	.	TGTGCCAGCAGTTTCAGGTCTGGCTCAGAAAGTCAGCCCCAGCATTTT	CASSFRSGSESQPQHF
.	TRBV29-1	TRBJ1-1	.	TGCAGCGTTGAGGAGGGGCTGGGCACTGAAGCTTTCTTT	CSVEEGLGTEAFF
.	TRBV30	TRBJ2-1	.	TGTGCCTGGAGACGGACTCTCTACAATGAGCAGTTCTTC	CAWRRTLYNEQFF
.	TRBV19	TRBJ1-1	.	TGTGCCAGTAGTAGACCGGGACAACGGAGTGAAGCTTTCTTT	CASSRPGQRSEAFF
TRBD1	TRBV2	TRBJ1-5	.	TGTGCCAGCAGTGACGGGACAGAGCAGCCCCAGCATTTT	CASSDGTEQPQHF
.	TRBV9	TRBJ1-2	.	TGTGCCAGCAGCGTAGATCAGGTCACCTATGGCTACACCTTC	CASSVDQVTYGYTF
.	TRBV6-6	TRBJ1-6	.	TGTGCCATCCGAGCCCCTGACAGCCAGAATTCACCCCTCCACTTT	CAIRAPDSQNSPLHF
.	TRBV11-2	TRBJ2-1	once	TGTGCCAGCAGCTCAGCGGGGGAGGGGGCCTCGCAGTTCTTC	CASSSAGEGASQFF
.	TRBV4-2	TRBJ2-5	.	TGTGCCAGCAGCCAAGTTGGAGGGGTCGAAGAGACCCAGTACTTC	CASSQVGGVEETQYF
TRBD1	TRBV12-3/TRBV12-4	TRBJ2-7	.	TGTACCAGCAGTTTAACAGGGGGGTACGAGCAGTACTTC	CTSSLTGGYEQYF
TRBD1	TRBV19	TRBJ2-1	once	TGTGCCAGTAGTATTGGGGACAGGGGCTACAATGAGCAGTTCTTC	CASSIGDRGYNEQFF
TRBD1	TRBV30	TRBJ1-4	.	TGTGCCTGGAGTGTAATAATGGGGACAGGGGCCGAAAAACTGTTTTTT	CAWSVIMGTGAEKLFF
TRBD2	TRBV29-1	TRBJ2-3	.	TGCAGCGCCGGGGGGTCTACAGATACGCAGTATTTT	CSAGGSTDTQYF
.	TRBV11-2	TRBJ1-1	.	TGTGCCAGCAGCCTCCGACGGGGGAACACTGAAGCTTTCTTT	CASSLRRGNTEAFF
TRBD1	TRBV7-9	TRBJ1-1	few	TGTGCCAGCAGCTCAAACAGGGGGGGAACTGAAGCTTTCTTT	CASSSNRGGTEAFF
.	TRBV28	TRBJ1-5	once	TGTGCCAGCAGTTTCGAGGGTTGGATAACCAATCAGCCCCAGCATTTT	CASSFEGWITNQPQHF
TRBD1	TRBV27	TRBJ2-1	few	TGTGCCAGCAGTTTATCAGCAGGGGGCGTTGAGCAGTTCTTC	CASSLSAGGVEQFF
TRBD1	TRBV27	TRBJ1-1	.	TGTGCCAGCAGTCTGACAGGGGCGGGGAACACTGAAGCTTTCTTT	CASSLTGAGNTEAFF
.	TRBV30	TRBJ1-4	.	TGTGCCTGGAGTACAGGTTCCGAAAAACTGTTTTTT	CAWSTGSEKLFF
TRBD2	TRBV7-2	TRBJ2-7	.	TGTGCCAGCAGCTTGATTCTAGCGGGGTCCTACGAGCAGTACTTC	CASSLILAGSYEQYF
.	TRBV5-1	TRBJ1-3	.	TGCGCCAGCAGCTTGGCTCCTGCGCAAGGAAACACCATATATTTT	CASSLAPAQGNTIYF
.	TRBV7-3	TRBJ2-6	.	TGTGCCAGCAGCCCCAGACAGTTAGAGTCTGGGGCCAACGTCCTGACTTTC	CASSPRQLESGANVLTF
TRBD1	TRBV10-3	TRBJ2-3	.	TGTGCCATCAGTGAACAGGGGGCCACAGATACGCAGTATTTT	CAISEQGATDTQYF
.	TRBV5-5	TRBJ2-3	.	TGTGCCAGCAGCTTTGAACTACGCTCATCTGATACGCAGTATTTT	CASSFELRSSDTQYF
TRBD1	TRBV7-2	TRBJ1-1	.	TGTGCCAGCAATGGACAGGGGGCGAAAGCTGAAGCTTTCTTT	CASNGQGAKAEAFF
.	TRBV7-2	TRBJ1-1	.	TGTGCCAGCAGCCCACGCGGGGGAGGGGGCACTGAAGCTTTCTTT	CASSPRGGGGTEAFF
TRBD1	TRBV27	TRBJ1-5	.	TGTGCCAGCAGTCCATGGACAGGGGTTGGCAATCAGCCCCAGCATTTT	CASSPWTGVGNQPQHF
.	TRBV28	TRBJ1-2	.	TGTGCCAGCAGTTTAGGGCCATACCCCTATGGCTACACCTTC	CASSLGPYPYGYTF
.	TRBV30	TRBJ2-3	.	TGTGCCTGGAGTCCTAAGGGCAGGGGCCGATACACAGATACGCAGTATTTT	CAWSPKGRGRYTDTQYF
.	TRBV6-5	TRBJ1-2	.	TGTGCCAGCAACATCGTCTATGGCTACACCTTC	CASNIVYGYTF
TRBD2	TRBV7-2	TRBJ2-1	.	TGTGCCAGCAGCGTACCGAGCGGGAGCTACAATGAGCAGTTCTTC	CASSVPSGSYNEQFF
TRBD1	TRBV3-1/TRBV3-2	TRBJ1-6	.	TGTGCCAGCAGCCAAGGGACAGGGGTCAATTCACCCCTCCACTTT	CASSQGTGVNSPLHF
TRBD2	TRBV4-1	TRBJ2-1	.	TGCGCCAGCAGCCCTCGGCTAGCGGGAGGGCCGGGTTGGAATGAGCAGTTCTTC	CASSPRLAGGPGWNEQFF
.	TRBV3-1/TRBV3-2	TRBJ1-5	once	TGTGCCAGCAGCCAAGAGCCGACAGGCCATAGCAATCAGCCCCAGCATTTT	CASSQEPTGHSNQPQHF
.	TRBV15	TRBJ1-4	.	TGTGCCACCAGCAGAGATCGAACTAATGAAAAACTGTTTTTT	CATSRDRTNEKLFF
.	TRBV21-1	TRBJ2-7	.	TGTGCCAGCAGCAAAGGGAGAGGCCTAGTTAGCGACGAGCAGTACTTC	CASSKGRGLVSDEQYF
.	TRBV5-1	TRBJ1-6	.	TGCGCCAGCAGCTCCTCGGGACTCCTTTCGAGCTCCTATAATTCACCCCTCCACTTT	CASSSSGLLSSSYNSPLHF
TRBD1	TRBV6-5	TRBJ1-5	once	TGTGCCAGCAGTCCGGGACAGGGATTTCAGCCCCAGCATTTT	CASSPGQGFQPQHF
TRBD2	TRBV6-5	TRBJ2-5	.	TGTGCCAGCAGACCGGGACTAATGGAGACCCAGTACTTC	CASRPGLMETQYF
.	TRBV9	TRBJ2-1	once	TGTGCCAGCAGCGTAGTTCCTAGCGAATACAATGAGCAGTTCTTC	CASSVVPSEYNEQFF
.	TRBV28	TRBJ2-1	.	TGTGCCAGCAGTTTCTGGGGGCAGGGTGAGCAGTTCTTC	CASSFWGQGEQFF
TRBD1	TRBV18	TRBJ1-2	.	TGTGCCAGCTCACCTAACATGGCAGGGGGCTTGGTCCGCTATGGCTACACCTTC	CASSPNMAGGLVRYGYTF
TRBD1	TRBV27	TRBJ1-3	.	TGTGCCAGCAGGTGGACAGGGGCAGGCGGAAACACCATATATTTT	CASRWTGAGGNTIYF
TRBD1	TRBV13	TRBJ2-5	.	TGTGCCAGCAGCTTGTGGGGTATCGGACAGGGGGCGAGAGAGACCCAGTACTTC	CASSLWGIGQGARETQYF